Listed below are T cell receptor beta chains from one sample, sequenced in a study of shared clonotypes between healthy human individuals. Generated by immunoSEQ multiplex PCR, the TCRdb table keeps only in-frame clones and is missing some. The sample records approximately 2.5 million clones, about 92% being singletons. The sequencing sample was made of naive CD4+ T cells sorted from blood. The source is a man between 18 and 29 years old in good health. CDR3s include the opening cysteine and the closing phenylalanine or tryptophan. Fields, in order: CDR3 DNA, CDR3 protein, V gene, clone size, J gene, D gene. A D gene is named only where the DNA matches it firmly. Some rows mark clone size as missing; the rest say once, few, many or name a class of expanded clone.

cdr3_nt: TGTGCCAGCAGCCAGGGGACAGGGACCTATGGCTACACCTTC; cdr3_aa: CASSQGTGTYGYTF; v_call: TRBV4-2; clone_size: .; j_call: TRBJ1-2; d_call: TRBD1
cdr3_nt: TGTGCCAGCAGCAAAACGGGACTAGCGGGAGATGAGCAGTTCTTC; cdr3_aa: CASSKTGLAGDEQFF; v_call: TRBV21-1; clone_size: .; j_call: TRBJ2-1; d_call: .
cdr3_nt: TGTGCCTGGAGTAACGGAGGGGATGGCTACACCTTC; cdr3_aa: CAWSNGGDGYTF; v_call: TRBV30; clone_size: .; j_call: TRBJ1-2; d_call: .
cdr3_nt: TGTGCCAGCTCGCGACAGGGTATAGGGTACGAGCAGTACTTC; cdr3_aa: CASSRQGIGYEQYF; v_call: TRBV18; clone_size: once; j_call: TRBJ2-7; d_call: TRBD1
cdr3_nt: TGTGCCAGCAGCTTCAGTATAGCGGGGGGGATCCAAGAGACCCAGTACTTC; cdr3_aa: CASSFSIAGGIQETQYF; v_call: TRBV11-2; clone_size: .; j_call: TRBJ2-5; d_call: TRBD2
cdr3_nt: TGTGCCAGCAGCGTAGCAGGGCCAAACACCGGGGAGCTGTTTTTT; cdr3_aa: CASSVAGPNTGELFF; v_call: TRBV9; clone_size: .; j_call: TRBJ2-2; d_call: .
cdr3_nt: TGTGCCAGCAGCTTATCTCGGGGGACCCAAGAGACCCAGTACTTC; cdr3_aa: CASSLSRGTQETQYF; v_call: TRBV7-2; clone_size: .; j_call: TRBJ2-5; d_call: .
cdr3_nt: TGCGCCAGCAGTGAGAAAGGGGGACTGGAAAAACTGTTTTTT; cdr3_aa: CASSEKGGLEKLFF; v_call: TRBV10-2; clone_size: few; j_call: TRBJ1-4; d_call: .
cdr3_nt: TGCGCCAGCAGCTCCAGGGTTAGCGCTTTCTTT; cdr3_aa: CASSSRVSAFF; v_call: TRBV4-1; clone_size: .; j_call: TRBJ1-1; d_call: .
cdr3_nt: TGCGCCAGCAGTGAGCTCTTTAGTTTCTCTGGAAACACCATATATTTT; cdr3_aa: CASSELFSFSGNTIYF; v_call: TRBV10-2; clone_size: .; j_call: TRBJ1-3; d_call: .
cdr3_nt: TGTGCCAGCAGCATAGATATGGACGGCAGGATTGGCTCTGGGGCCAACGTCCTGACTTTC; cdr3_aa: CASSIDMDGRIGSGANVLTF; v_call: TRBV11-2; clone_size: .; j_call: TRBJ2-6; d_call: .
cdr3_nt: TGTGCCAGCAGCTTAGACAAGGTCGGTATATACGAGCAGTACTTC; cdr3_aa: CASSLDKVGIYEQYF; v_call: TRBV11-2; clone_size: .; j_call: TRBJ2-7; d_call: .
cdr3_nt: TGTGCCAGTAGTCTCGGGCGCCCCTTCCCAACTGAAGCTTTCTTT; cdr3_aa: CASSLGRPFPTEAFF; v_call: TRBV19; clone_size: .; j_call: TRBJ1-1; d_call: .
cdr3_nt: TGTGCCACCAGCAGATCCGGAGGGTATTGGACTAATGAAAAACTGTTTTTT; cdr3_aa: CATSRSGGYWTNEKLFF; v_call: TRBV15; clone_size: .; j_call: TRBJ1-4; d_call: .
cdr3_nt: TGTGCAGGGGCCGCGGACAGGGTGCGCGAGCAGTACTTC; cdr3_aa: CAGAADRVREQYF; v_call: TRBV30; clone_size: .; j_call: TRBJ2-7; d_call: TRBD1
cdr3_nt: TGTGCCAGTAGTCGGCAAGGGGGGTCGGGCTATGGCTACACCTTC; cdr3_aa: CASSRQGGSGYGYTF; v_call: TRBV19; clone_size: .; j_call: TRBJ1-2; d_call: .
cdr3_nt: TGTGCCAGCAGTGAAAGGTTACAGGGGGCGCATGGCTACACCTTC; cdr3_aa: CASSERLQGAHGYTF; v_call: TRBV6-1; clone_size: .; j_call: TRBJ1-2; d_call: TRBD1
cdr3_nt: TGTGCCAGCTCCGGGTCAGGGGCGTTATCCTACGAGCAGTACTTC; cdr3_aa: CASSGSGALSYEQYF; v_call: TRBV5-4; clone_size: .; j_call: TRBJ2-7; d_call: .
cdr3_nt: TGTGCCAGCTCACCATTAAGGGATGTGGAGACCCAGTACTTC; cdr3_aa: CASSPLRDVETQYF; v_call: TRBV18; clone_size: .; j_call: TRBJ2-5; d_call: .
cdr3_nt: TGCGCCAGCAGCCAAGGGGCCCGTCCAGGGGGCACAGATACGCAGTATTTT; cdr3_aa: CASSQGARPGGTDTQYF; v_call: TRBV4-3; clone_size: once; j_call: TRBJ2-3; d_call: .
cdr3_nt: TGTGCCAGCAGCGGAGGGACTAGCCGCACAGATACGCAGTATTTT; cdr3_aa: CASSGGTSRTDTQYF; v_call: TRBV11-2; clone_size: once; j_call: TRBJ2-3; d_call: TRBD2
cdr3_nt: TGTGCCAGCAATTCTCCGACAGGGGACGCGAACACCGGGGAGCTGTTTTTT; cdr3_aa: CASNSPTGDANTGELFF; v_call: TRBV7-9; clone_size: .; j_call: TRBJ2-2; d_call: TRBD1
cdr3_nt: TGTGCCAGCAGTTCGGGGGGAGAGACCCAGTACTTC; cdr3_aa: CASSSGGETQYF; v_call: TRBV5-4; clone_size: .; j_call: TRBJ2-5; d_call: TRBD2
cdr3_nt: TGTGCCAGCTCACCGACCGTTGGGACAGGGTCCTACGAGCAGTACTTC; cdr3_aa: CASSPTVGTGSYEQYF; v_call: TRBV18; clone_size: .; j_call: TRBJ2-7; d_call: TRBD1
cdr3_nt: TGTGCCAGCAGTTACGGGGACAGCCAAAATTCACCCCTCCACTTT; cdr3_aa: CASSYGDSQNSPLHF; v_call: TRBV6-5; clone_size: .; j_call: TRBJ1-6; d_call: TRBD1
cdr3_nt: TGTGCAAGTCGCTTAATGGGCTCCGGAGGAGGCCACCCGGGGGGGCCCCAGCATTTT; cdr3_aa: CASRLMGSGGGHPGGPQHF; v_call: TRBV12-2; clone_size: .; j_call: TRBJ1-5; d_call: .
cdr3_nt: TGCGCCAGCAGCTGGCGGGACAGGGGGAACACGCAGTATTTT; cdr3_aa: CASSWRDRGNTQYF; v_call: TRBV5-1; clone_size: .; j_call: TRBJ2-3; d_call: TRBD1
cdr3_nt: TGTGCCAGCAGCTTAGCGGGGGGCGCCTCGGTGGAGCAGTTCTTC; cdr3_aa: CASSLAGGASVEQFF; v_call: TRBV7-2; clone_size: few; j_call: TRBJ2-1; d_call: .
cdr3_nt: TGTGCCAGCAGCTTCCCTCAATCTAACTATGGCTACACCTTC; cdr3_aa: CASSFPQSNYGYTF; v_call: TRBV7-2; clone_size: .; j_call: TRBJ1-2; d_call: .
cdr3_nt: TGTGCCAGCAGTTTGAACAGGGACAGCGGCTACACCTTC; cdr3_aa: CASSLNRDSGYTF; v_call: TRBV28; clone_size: .; j_call: TRBJ1-2; d_call: TRBD1
cdr3_nt: TGCAGCGTTGTCTCGACATCCATGGCCAAAAACATTCAGTACTTC; cdr3_aa: CSVVSTSMAKNIQYF; v_call: TRBV29-1; clone_size: .; j_call: TRBJ2-4; d_call: .
cdr3_nt: TGTGCCAGCAGCTTCGCCAACTCCTACGAGCAGTACTTC; cdr3_aa: CASSFANSYEQYF; v_call: TRBV7-2; clone_size: .; j_call: TRBJ2-7; d_call: .
cdr3_nt: TGTGCCAGCAGCTTAGATAGGGTAGAGGCAGCTAACTATGGCTACACCTTC; cdr3_aa: CASSLDRVEAANYGYTF; v_call: TRBV11-2; clone_size: .; j_call: TRBJ1-2; d_call: .
cdr3_nt: TGCGCCAGCAGCTCCCCGGGACTTCAAGAGACCCAGTACTTC; cdr3_aa: CASSSPGLQETQYF; v_call: TRBV5-1; clone_size: .; j_call: TRBJ2-5; d_call: .
cdr3_nt: TGTGCCAGCAGTTTGACTAGCGGCGTTATCTCTCTAGAGCAGTTCTTC; cdr3_aa: CASSLTSGVISLEQFF; v_call: TRBV6-5; clone_size: .; j_call: TRBJ2-1; d_call: TRBD2
cdr3_nt: TGTGCCAGCAGTACGATATACGGACCCTACGAGCAGTACTTC; cdr3_aa: CASSTIYGPYEQYF; v_call: TRBV7-9; clone_size: .; j_call: TRBJ2-7; d_call: .
cdr3_nt: TGTGCCTGGAGCGGGACAGGGGGCCACACTGAAGCTTTCTTT; cdr3_aa: CAWSGTGGHTEAFF; v_call: TRBV30; clone_size: .; j_call: TRBJ1-1; d_call: TRBD1
cdr3_nt: TGTGCCAGTAGTAGGTCGGGGAACACTGAAGCTTTCTTT; cdr3_aa: CASSRSGNTEAFF; v_call: TRBV19; clone_size: .; j_call: TRBJ1-1; d_call: .
cdr3_nt: TGCGCCAGCAGCTTGGCGGGAAGGTCACCCCTCCACTTT; cdr3_aa: CASSLAGRSPLHF; v_call: TRBV5-1; clone_size: few; j_call: TRBJ1-6; d_call: .
cdr3_nt: TGTGCCAGCAGCCAGAGTTACGGGGAGACCCAGTACTTC; cdr3_aa: CASSQSYGETQYF; v_call: TRBV7-6; clone_size: once; j_call: TRBJ2-5; d_call: .
cdr3_nt: TGTGCCAGTAGTATGGTGGGGGGAAATTCACCCCTCCACTTT; cdr3_aa: CASSMVGGNSPLHF; v_call: TRBV19; clone_size: .; j_call: TRBJ1-6; d_call: .
cdr3_nt: TGTGCCAGCAGCCGGTCCGGGGAGCTGTTTTTT; cdr3_aa: CASSRSGELFF; v_call: TRBV14; clone_size: .; j_call: TRBJ2-2; d_call: .
cdr3_nt: TGTGCCAGCAGCTTCCCCAAAGGACAGGGGCAGGGAGATACGCAGTATTTT; cdr3_aa: CASSFPKGQGQGDTQYF; v_call: TRBV5-6; clone_size: .; j_call: TRBJ2-3; d_call: TRBD1
cdr3_nt: TGTGCCAGTAGTTCTCAAGAAAAAAGGGCGGACGAGCAGTACTTC; cdr3_aa: CASSSQEKRADEQYF; v_call: TRBV19; clone_size: .; j_call: TRBJ2-7; d_call: .
cdr3_nt: TGTGCCAGCAGCTTAGCGGGGGGGCCAGATACGCAGTATTTT; cdr3_aa: CASSLAGGPDTQYF; v_call: TRBV11-2; clone_size: .; j_call: TRBJ2-3; d_call: TRBD2
cdr3_nt: TGTGCCAGCAGGGCGGGGGGCTGGTATACGCAGTATTTT; cdr3_aa: CASRAGGWYTQYF; v_call: TRBV6-5; clone_size: .; j_call: TRBJ2-3; d_call: TRBD2
cdr3_nt: TGTGCCAGCAGCCCCCGCCCTTTCGCGTGCAGGATCTATGGCTACACCTTC; cdr3_aa: CASSPRPFACRIYGYTF; v_call: TRBV12-1; clone_size: once; j_call: TRBJ1-2; d_call: .
cdr3_nt: TGTGCCTGGAGTGCAACTCAGGGGACCCATGGAGCTTTCTTT; cdr3_aa: CAWSATQGTHGAFF; v_call: TRBV30; clone_size: .; j_call: TRBJ1-1; d_call: .
cdr3_nt: TGCGCCAGCAGCTACGAGGGTCGGACAGGGACAGATACGCAGTATTTT; cdr3_aa: CASSYEGRTGTDTQYF; v_call: TRBV5-1; clone_size: .; j_call: TRBJ2-3; d_call: TRBD1
cdr3_nt: TGTGCCAGCAGTCCCGCAGAGAGGGGTGAGACCCAGTACTTC; cdr3_aa: CASSPAERGETQYF; v_call: TRBV13; clone_size: .; j_call: TRBJ2-5; d_call: .
cdr3_nt: TGTGCCAGCAGCTTAGAGTCGGGGACGACCGGGGAGCTGTTTTTT; cdr3_aa: CASSLESGTTGELFF; v_call: TRBV7-2; clone_size: .; j_call: TRBJ2-2; d_call: .
cdr3_nt: TGTGCCAGCTCACGTTCGGCAGGGGGCATCTACGAGCAGTACTTC; cdr3_aa: CASSRSAGGIYEQYF; v_call: TRBV18; clone_size: .; j_call: TRBJ2-7; d_call: TRBD1
cdr3_nt: TGCGCCAGCAGCTTGTACCTAGCGGGAGCGGTCGAGCAGTACTTC; cdr3_aa: CASSLYLAGAVEQYF; v_call: TRBV5-1; clone_size: .; j_call: TRBJ2-7; d_call: TRBD2
cdr3_nt: TGTGCCTGGAGTGTATTGCTAGCGGGGGGGCCAGGCGGTGAGCAGTTCTTC; cdr3_aa: CAWSVLLAGGPGGEQFF; v_call: TRBV30; clone_size: .; j_call: TRBJ2-1; d_call: TRBD2
cdr3_nt: TGCAGTGCTAGAGGATTGGATACGCAGTATTTT; cdr3_aa: CSARGLDTQYF; v_call: TRBV20-1; clone_size: .; j_call: TRBJ2-3; d_call: .